This is a list of T cell receptor beta chains from one sample in a study of response to subunit inactivated influenza vaccine. From the RT-PCR reads, TCRdb called clonotypes with MiXCR, one entry per CDR3 protein. This table holds about 650,000 distinct CDR3 sequences, 12% to 15% found once. This sample comprised PBMCs from blood, obtained 14 to 15 days before vaccination. Receptor source: a man over 45 who received an inactivated influenza vaccine. The CDR3 runs from the conserved cysteine through the conserved F or W. D genes are given only for firm matches. Clone size is shown for a subset of rows, as once, few, many or a class of expanded clone.

V gene	clone size	D gene	J gene	CDR3 protein	CDR3 DNA
TRBV2	few	-	TRBJ1-5	CASSDMGREGNQPQHF	TGTGCCAGCAGTGATATGGGCAGGGAGGGGAATCAGCCCCAGCATTTT
TRBV9	-	TRBD1	TRBJ2-2	CASSATGQNNVGGELFF	TGTGCCAGCAGCGCCACGGGACAGAACAATGTTGGGGGGGAGCTGTTTTTT
TRBV6-2/TRBV6-3	-	TRBD2	TRBJ2-1	CASSEREQWRMGNEQFF	TGTGCCAGCAGTGAGCGGGAGCAGTGGAGGATGGGCAATGAGCAGTTCTTC
TRBV15	few	TRBD1	TRBJ1-5	CATSRYQGQESNQPQHF	TGTGCCACCAGCAGATACCAAGGACAGGAGTCCAATCAGCCCCAGCATTTT
TRBV20-1	few	-	TRBJ2-3	CSARDPVTGTDTQYF	TGCAGTGCTAGAGATCCAGTTACAGGGACAGATACGCAGTATTTT
TRBV4-2	many	TRBD2	TRBJ2-5	CASSSGGALETQYF	TGTGCCAGCTCAAGCGGGGGGGCCTTAGAGACCCAGTACTTC
TRBV20-1	-	-	TRBJ1-5	CSAPPTGNQPQHF	TGCAGTGCCCCCCCGACGGGCAATCAGCCCCAGCATTTT
TRBV7-2	-	TRBD2	TRBJ2-5	CASSLTGTSGLETQYF	TGTGCCAGCAGCTTAACCGGGACTAGCGGGCTAGAGACCCAGTACTTC
TRBV7-9	-	TRBD2	TRBJ2-3	CASIRGGLAGELEYF	TGTGCCAGCATACGAGGTGGGCTAGCGGGAGAATTGGAGTATTTT
TRBV11-2	few	TRBD2	TRBJ2-3	CASRTVAGPSTDTQYF	TGTGCCAGCAGAACAGTAGCGGGGCCCAGCACAGATACGCAGTATTTT
TRBV11-2	-	-	TRBJ2-1	CASSLTVAGSSYNEQFF	TGTGCCAGCAGCCTCACCGTCGCGGGAAGCTCCTACAATGAGCAGTTCTTC
TRBV5-1	-	-	TRBJ1-2	CASSLDPQGTYGYTF	TGCGCCAGCAGCCTAGACCCTCAGGGAACCTATGGCTACACCTTC
TRBV20-1	-	-	TRBJ1-1	CSARDWTENTEVFF	TGCAGTGCTAGAGATTGGACAGAGAACACTGAAGTTTTCTTT
TRBV12-3/TRBV12-4	-	-	TRBJ1-4	CASSRDGPERGKLFF	TGTGCCAGCAGCAGGGACGGACCTGAGAGGGGGAAACTGTTTTTT
TRBV3-1	-	TRBD1	TRBJ1-3	CASSQAETGGTIYF	TGTGCCAGCAGCCAAGCGGAAACAGGGGGCACCATATATTTT
TRBV9	few	TRBD2	TRBJ2-2	CASSVAGGGTGELFF	TGTGCCAGCAGCGTAGCTGGGGGGGGCACCGGGGAGCTGTTTTTT
TRBV5-6	-	-	TRBJ2-4	CASSFREANIQYF	TGTGCCAGCAGCTTCAGGGAGGCAAACATTCAGTACTTC
TRBV5-1	-	TRBD1	TRBJ2-5	CASSLTPDRAETQYF	TGCGCCAGCAGCCTGACACCCGACAGGGCAGAGACCCAGTACTTC
TRBV29-1	-	TRBD1	TRBJ2-3	CSGQGASTDTQYF	TGCAGCGGCCAGGGGGCGAGCACAGATACGCAGTATTTT
TRBV4-1	-	-	TRBJ2-5	CASSQDARTQETQYF	TGCGCCAGCAGCCAAGATGCCAGAACACAAGAGACCCAGTACTTC
TRBV27	-	-	TRBJ1-2	CASSSPAEGGYTF	TGTGCCAGCAGTTCCCCGGCAGAGGGGGGCTACACCTTC
TRBV11-2	-	TRBD2	TRBJ2-2	CASSFRAALAGNTGELFF	TGTGCCAGCAGCTTCAGAGCCGCGCTAGCGGGCAACACCGGGGAGCTGTTTTTT
TRBV5-1	few	TRBD1	TRBJ2-2	CASTRTGAITGELFF	TGCGCCAGCACTCGGACAGGGGCTATCACCGGGGAGCTGTTTTTT
TRBV3-1	few	-	TRBJ1-2	CASSQDGKRLHYYGYTF	TGTGCCAGCAGCCAAGATGGTAAACGGCTTCACTACTATGGCTACACCTTC
TRBV4-3	few	-	TRBJ2-3	CASSQASTDTQYF	TGCGCCAGCAGCCAGGCTAGCACAGATACGCAGTATTTT
TRBV6-2/TRBV6-3	many	TRBD2	TRBJ2-1	CASSYSRGLAGGNEQFF	TGTGCCAGCAGTTACTCGAGGGGACTAGCGGGGGGAAATGAGCAGTTCTTC
TRBV15	few	-	TRBJ2-1	CATSSGTPGNEQFF	TGTGCCACCAGCAGCGGGACTCCGGGGAATGAGCAGTTCTTC
TRBV4-1	few	TRBD1	TRBJ2-1	CASSHASTGGSEQFF	TGCGCCAGCAGCCACGCGTCAACAGGGGGGTCTGAGCAGTTCTTC
TRBV5-6	few	-	TRBJ2-7	CASSQAARTSPEQYF	TGTGCCAGCAGCCAGGCCGCCAGGACAAGCCCAGAGCAGTACTTC
TRBV4-1	-	-	TRBJ2-7	CASSQGWASSGDEQYF	TGCGCCAGCAGCCAAGGATGGGCTTCCAGTGGTGACGAGCAGTACTTC
TRBV5-1	many	-	TRBJ2-3	CASSYGSPDTQYF	TGCGCCAGCAGTTACGGGAGTCCAGATACGCAGTATTTT
TRBV15	few	-	TRBJ2-7	CATSSGPGTYEQYF	TGTGCCACCAGCAGTGGGCCCGGGACATACGAGCAGTACTTC